The 21 T cell receptor beta chains below come from one sample, sequenced in a study of T cells after yellow fever vaccination. TCRdb analysed the 5' RACE reads with MiXCR anew, one entry per CDR3 protein. The repertoire holds 200,000 to 250,000 distinct CDR3 sequences, 6.9% seen once, with roughly 0.9% in the top ten. Source: CD4+ T cells sorted from PBMCs, taken 15 days after the yellow fever booster vaccination. These receptors came from a man aged 25 to 40 who received the YFV17D yellow fever vaccine.

This clonotype has a handful of counts. V and J are TRBV14 and TRBJ1-1, with D hard to call. V lost 0 bases and J lost 1, with 3 bases in between. CDR1 and CDR2 from the germline V gene are SGHDN and FVKESK. The CDR3 runs to 13 residues. The CDR3 loop reads CASSQDQNTEAFF. CDR3 DNA: TGTGCCAGCAGCCAAGATCAGAACACTGAAGCTTTCTTT.

This clonotype was counted at least ten times. The V gene is TRBV5-5, the J gene TRBJ2-7; possible D gene TRBD1, 6 bases. The CDR3 totals 15 residues. V shed 1 base and J shed 2 bases, with 13 bases lying between them. Germline V CDR1 and CDR2: SGHKS, YYEKEE (reference sequence). Written as DNA, the CDR3 is TGTGCCAGCAGCTTGTATATCAGGGGCCCCTACGAGCAGTACTTC. Its translation is CASSLYIRGPYEQYF.

This clonotype was seen more than once but under ten times. The gene calls are TRBV19 and TRBJ2-7, with D perhaps matching TRBD1 or TRBD2 (5 bases each). Germline V gene lookup returns CDR1 LNHDA and CDR2 SQIVND (reference sequence). The CDR3 is 13 residues long. Trimming stripped 10 bases from V and 2 bases from J, with 15 bases between. The CDR3 DNA reads as TGTGCCACAACCCGGGGCTTCCCCTACGAGCAGTACTTC. Translated: CATTRGFPYEQYF.

This clonotype was detected only a few times. The chain has TRBV7-9 and TRBJ1-6, with D unresolved. The CDR3 runs 12 residues. V lost 1 base and J 18 bases, leaving 13 bases between the germline ends. Germline V CDR1 and CDR2: SEHNR, FQNEAQ (reference sequence). The CDR3 DNA is TGTGCCAGCAGCTTAGAGGGAGAGGCCGGCCACTTT. This encodes CASSLEGEAGHF.

The genes are TRBV7-8 and TRBJ2-7; a weak D match, TRBD1 (5 bases). V was cut by 1 base and J by 1 base, with 8 bases left in between. The CDR3 sequence is 14 residues long. The germline gives CDR1 SGHVS, CDR2 FQNEAQ. The CDR3 nucleotides read TGTGCCAGCAGCTTAGGGGGCATTTCCTACGAGCAGTACTTC. Its translation is CASSLGGISYEQYF.

A few counts support this clonotype. This chain joins TRBV20-1 and TRBJ2-1; TRBD2 aligns across 7 bases. The germline V gene encodes CDR1 DFQATT and CDR2 SNEGSKA (reference sequence). V shed 4 bases and J 0 bases; nucleotides not matched to a gene: 12. The CDR3 covers 17 residues. Written as DNA, the CDR3 is TGCAGTGCTATAGAAGCTAGCGGAAAAAGCTCCTACAATGAGCAGTTCTTC. Translating it yields CSAIEASGKSSYNEQFF.

J is TRBJ2-2 and V is TRBV2; TRBD2 aligns across 13 bases. Germline trimming cut 4 bases from V and 5 bases from J; bases unmatched to any gene: 7. There are 17 residues in the CDR3. CDR1 and CDR2 (germline): SNHLY, FYNNEI. The CDR3 protein is CASSVKGLAGKTGELFF. DNA for the CDR3: TGTGCCAGCAGTGTAAAGGGACTAGCGGGGAAAACCGGGGAGCTGTTTTTT.

At least ten counts were recorded for this clonotype. DNA of the CDR3: TGTGCCAGCAGTGGGGACTCTGCGACCTACGAGCAGTACTTC. It specifies CASSGDSATYEQYF. The rearrangement joins TRBV28 to TRBJ2-7; perhaps TRBD2 as D (6 bases). The CDR3 loop spans 14 amino acids. CDR1 is MDHEN and CDR2 is SYDVKM in the germline V gene. Trimming shortened V by 5 bases and J by 2 bases, and 13 bases separated the two germline ends.

Notes on this clonotype: A read error is possible here, since a much larger clone lies one base away. The chain uses TRBV5-1 and TRBJ2-7; D possibly corresponds to TRBD2 (6 bases). Germline V gene data show CDR1 as SGHRS and CDR2 as YFSETQ. This CDR3 has 12 amino acids. V dropped 0 bases and J dropped 5 bases, with 6 bases sitting between them. CDR3: CASSLGGDEQYF. The DNA for the CDR3 is TGCGCCAGCAGCTTGGGCGGGGACGAGCAGTACTTC. Variable domain in full (rest from reference TRBV5-1 and TRBJ2-7): KAGVTQTPRYLIKTRGQQVTLSCSPISGHRSVSWYQQTPGQGLQFLFEYFSETQRNKGNFPGRFSGRQFSNSRSEMNVSTLELGDSALYLCASSLGGDEQYFGPGTRLTVT.

This clonotype appeared many times. CDR3 DNA sequence: TGCAGTGCCCCAGGGGGCCATGGCTACACCTTC. Its translation is CSAPGGHGYTF. This chain uses TRBV20-1 with TRBJ1-2, with TRBD1 matching over 8 bases. CDR3 length equals 11 residues. The V segment lost 6 bases and the J segment 6 bases; nucleotides outside the gene matches: 3. Germline V gives CDR1 DFQATT, CDR2 SNEGSKA (reference sequence).

This clonotype has only a few counts. A read error may be the cause here, since a much bigger clone is one base away. The chain is built from TRBV12-3 or TRBV12-4 and TRBJ2-7; D possibly corresponds to TRBD1 (5 bases). CDR3 length equals 19 residues. The CDR3 DNA is TGTGCCTGCAGTTTATATCGGTTTAGTACCTCGGACAAGAACTACGAGCAGTACTTC. It codes for CACSLYRFSTSDKNYEQYF.

This clonotype showed up many times. The rearrangement uses TRBV12-3 or TRBV12-4 and TRBJ2-7, with D uncertain. With 1 base removed from V and 6 bases from J, the gap between germline ends came to 4 bases. CDR3 size: 11 residues. This chain's CDR3 is CASSLGTEQYF. CDR3 in DNA: TGTGCCAGCAGTTTAGGGACCGAGCAGTACTTC.

This clonotype was counted ten times or more. The chain uses TRBV10-2 and TRBJ2-1; TRBD2 agrees at 16 bases. V trimming: 3 bases; J trimming: 9 bases; junction bases outside the gene matches: 5. The CDR3 sequence is 16 residues long. Germline lookup yields CDR1 WSHSY and CDR2 SAAADI. CDR3 nucleotide sequence: TGCGCCAGCAGTGAAGGGACTAGCGGGAGGGCCCTTGAGCAGTTCTTC. Residues: CASSEGTSGRALEQFF.

This clonotype was seen a few times. The chain couples TRBV20-1 to TRBJ2-1, with D uncertain. CDR1 and CDR2 from the germline V gene are DFQATT and SNEGSKA (reference sequence). The V end lost 6 bases, the J end lost 6 bases, and 12 bases lay between the germline ends. The CDR3 has 12 amino acids. CDR3 sequence reads: CSAVGGLNEQFF. The CDR3 bases are TGCAGTGCGGTCGGTGGCCTCAATGAGCAGTTCTTC.

This clonotype was counted ten times or more. The chain is built from TRBV20-1 and TRBJ2-1; D remains unclear. V was trimmed by 0 bases and J by 8 bases, leaving 8 bases between them. There are 12 residues in the CDR3. CDR1 and CDR2 (germline): DFQATT, SNEGSKA (reference sequence). Here the CDR3 DNA reads TGCAGTGCTAGAGAACAATTGGATGAGCAGTTCTTC. Protein product: CSAREQLDEQFF.

The rearrangement uses TRBV18 and TRBJ2-2; D is possibly TRBD2 (5 bases). Germline-derived CDR1 and CDR2 are KGHSH and LQKENI. V lost 1 base, J lost 3 bases, and 15 bases lay in between. The CDR3 has 17 amino acids. Written as DNA, the CDR3 is TGTGCCAGCTCACCACAGAGAGCGGAGGTTGACACCGGGGAGCTGTTTTTT. Translating it yields CASSPQRAEVDTGELFF.

This clonotype appeared a few times. The CDR3 reads CASSFMSPETQYF. The CDR3 DNA follows: TGTGCCAGCAGTTTTATGTCCCCAGAGACCCAGTACTTC. The rearrangement joins TRBV12-3 or TRBV12-4 to TRBJ2-5; no clear D. The length of the CDR3 is 13 residues. V lost 3 bases and J 4 bases, leaving 9 bases between the germline ends.

This clonotype was seen a few times. The chain uses TRBV6-5 and TRBJ1-1, with a weak D call TRBD1 (5 bases). The germline CDR1 and CDR2 sequences are MNHEY and SVGAGI. V lost 0 bases to trimming and J lost 0 bases, with 14 bases between them. The CDR3 runs to 17 residues. The CDR3 region is CASSYSRYARVNTEAFF. The CDR3 DNA is TGTGCCAGCAGTTACTCGAGATATGCCAGGGTGAACACTGAAGCTTTCTTT.

This clonotype showed up many times. The chain joins TRBV2 to TRBJ2-3, with 7 bases matching TRBD2. Germline trimming cut 8 bases from V and 5 bases from J; bases unmatched to any gene: 7. This CDR3 is built from 13 residues. Germline loops: CDR1 SNHLY, CDR2 FYNNEI. The CDR3 protein is CASGRDYGDTQYF. CDR3 coding DNA: TGTGCCAGCGGGAGGGACTATGGAGATACGCAGTATTTT.

This clonotype was seen repeatedly, ten times or more. V and J are TRBV12-3 or TRBV12-4 and TRBJ2-3; TRBD2 matches at 11 bases. This CDR3 has 15 residues. J was trimmed by 3 bases and V by 7 bases; bases with no gene match: 6. The CDR3 is CASTRLAGKTDTQYF. For the CDR3, the DNA is TGTGCCAGCACCAGACTAGCGGGAAAGACAGATACGCAGTATTTT.

In its sample, this clonotype was seen many times. The chain recombines TRBV7-8 with TRBJ2-7; D unresolved. Germline CDR1 SGHVS, CDR2 FQNEAQ. This CDR3 contains 12 residues. Trimming took 1 base from V and 3 from J, leaving 4 bases between them. This chain's CDR3 is CASSLEVYEQYF. The CDR3 coding sequence is TGTGCCAGCAGCTTAGAAGTCTACGAGCAGTACTTC. Using reference TRBV7-8 and TRBJ2-7 for the parts outside the CDR3, the full variable domain is GAGVSQSPRYKVAKRGQDVALRCDPISGHVSLFWYQQALGQGPEFLTYFQNEAQLDKSGLPSDRFFAERPEGSVSTLKIQRTQQEDSAVYLCASSLEVYEQYFGPGTRLTVT.